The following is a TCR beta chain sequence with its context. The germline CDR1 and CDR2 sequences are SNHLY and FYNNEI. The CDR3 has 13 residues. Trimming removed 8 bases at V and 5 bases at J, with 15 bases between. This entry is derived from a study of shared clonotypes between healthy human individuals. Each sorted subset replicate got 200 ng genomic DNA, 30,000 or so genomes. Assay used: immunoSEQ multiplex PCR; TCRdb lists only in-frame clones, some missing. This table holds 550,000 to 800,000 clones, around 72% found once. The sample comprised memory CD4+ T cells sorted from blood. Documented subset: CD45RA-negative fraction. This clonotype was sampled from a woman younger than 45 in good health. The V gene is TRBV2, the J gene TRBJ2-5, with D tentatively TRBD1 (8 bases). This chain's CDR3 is CASCTGGGETQYF. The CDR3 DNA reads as TGTGCCAGCTGCACAGGGGGAGGGGAGACCCAGTACTTC.